Following are 8 T cell receptor beta chains from one sample sequenced in a study of spatial heterogeneity in lung cancer. One entry per CDR3 protein results from TCRdb running MiXCR on the 5' RACE reads. The sample lists 25,000 to 30,000 distinct CDR3 sequences; 5.5% to 7% were seen once. Documented time point: blood at routine non-recurrence follow-up after resection. Tumor, nontumor lung or frozen PBMC supplied whole RNA, sequenced without sorting. The specimen comprised PBMCs, sampled at follow-up. These TCRs come from a male donor with early-stage non-small cell lung cancer.

The chain uses TRBV12-3 or TRBV12-4 and TRBJ1-6, with D possibly being TRBD1 (5 bases). There are 16 residues in the CDR3. V gave up 6 bases and J gave up 8 bases, with 20 bases separating them. CDR3 coding DNA: TGTGCCAGCAGCCCACTTGGAAAGACAGCTTATTCACCCCTCCACTTT. It yields the protein CASSPLGKTAYSPLHF.

This clonotype was detected many times. V gene TRBV19 combines with J gene TRBJ1-2, with TRBD1 identical over 7 bases. Germline CDR1 and CDR2: LNHDA and SQIVND (reference sequence). V dropped 3 bases and J dropped 8; count of bases not matched to a gene: 12. The CDR3 loop spans 15 amino acids. The CDR3 nucleotides read TGTGCCAGTAGTATCGATCGACAGGGCACCCGGGGCTACACCTTC. This encodes CASSIDRQGTRGYTF.

This clonotype was recorded a few times. V is TRBV7-8 and J is TRBJ2-5, with TRBD2 matching over 7 bases. Per germline, CDR1 SGHVS and CDR2 FQNEAQ. V lost 8 bases, J lost 0 bases, and 15 bases stayed unmatched. The CDR3 runs 17 residues. The CDR3 region is CASSAGFGVGNQETQYF. The CDR3 bases are TGTGCCAGCTCAGCGGGGTTTGGCGTCGGGAACCAAGAGACCCAGTACTTC. The complete variable domain, with remaining parts taken from reference TRBV7-8 and TRBJ2-5, reads GAGVSQSPRYKVAKRGQDVALRCDPISGHVSLFWYQQALGQGPEFLTYFQNEAQLDKSGLPSDRFFAERPEGSVSTLKIQRTQQEDSAVYLCASSAGFGVGNQETQYFGPGTRLLVL.

This clonotype was recorded a few times. V usage is TRBV20-1 and J usage is TRBJ2-1; 8 bases line up with TRBD1. Germline CDR1 reads DFQATT; CDR2 reads SNEGSKA (reference sequence). Trimming removed 6 bases from V and 0 bases from J; junction bases left unmatched: 7. The CDR3 length is 15 residues. CDR3 nucleotide sequence: TGCAGTGCGTGGGACAGGTCGTTCTCCTACAATGAGCAGTTCTTC. Translated, it gives CSAWDRSFSYNEQFF.

Ten or more counts support this clonotype. This chain connects TRBV6-4 to TRBJ2-1; D might be TRBD2 (7 bases). CDR1 and CDR2 (germline): MRHNA, SNTAGT. CDR3 length: 16 residues. V lost 0 bases and J lost 3, with 12 bases in between. CDR3: CASSDSTGTIYNEQFF. For the CDR3, the DNA is TGTGCCAGCAGTGACTCTACAGGGACTATCTACAATGAGCAGTTCTTC.

This clonotype was detected many times. This sequence joins TRBV30 and TRBJ1-6; 8 bases fit TRBD1. Unmatched junction bases numbered 12, after V lost 1 base and J lost 10 bases. This CDR3 region has 16 residues. Germline V CDR1 and CDR2: GTSNPN, SVGIG (reference sequence). The CDR3 region has the DNA TGTGCCTGGAGTGCGCCCGGACAGGGAAGAGGGTCACCCCTCCACTTT. This encodes CAWSAPGQGRGSPLHF.

This sequence joins TRBV6-5 and TRBJ2-7, with unresolved D. The CDR3 loop spans 14 amino acids. V was cut by 6 bases and J by 2 bases, with 14 bases left in between. Germline CDR1 and CDR2: MNHEY and SVGAGI. For the CDR3, the DNA is TGTGCCAGCAGAACCAATAGGGAAGCCTACGAGCAGTACGTC. This gives the protein CASRTNREAYEQYV.

This clonotype occurred many times. V usage is TRBV6-5 and J usage is TRBJ2-3, with D possibly matching TRBD2 (6 bases). The CDR3 covers 14 residues. Germline V gene sequence: CDR1 MNHEY, CDR2 SVGAGI. The V end was cut by 6 bases, the J end by 4 bases, with 14 bases between. The CDR3 DNA sequence: TGTGCCAGCAGAAGGGACTCGGGACCAGATACGCAGTATTTT. It is translated as CASRRDSGPDTQYF.